This TCR beta chain was observed in a study of blood T cells in healthy people across ages. The length of the CDR3 is 11 residues. Trimming took off 6 bases at V and 14 bases at J, with 16 bases between the two ends. Germline V lookup: CDR1 MNHNY, CDR2 SVGAGI (reference sequence). Next came a second PCR, run for about 7 to 12 cycles, which used a sample-barcoded 5' primer along with a J-beta primer mix. TCRdb reanalysed the 5' RACE reads using MiXCR and keeps one entry per CDR3 protein. The data contain roughly 800,000 distinct CDR3 sequences, roughly 25% of them seen just once; the ten biggest clones take up 9.4%. This sample was also put to use in a study of T cells of mothers and their children. This second report adds: From each mother came over 10 million TCR beta CDR3 reads, and from each child came some 3.2 million. Related and unrelated pairs show TCR recombination output that thymic selection shapes similarly.

The receptor was isolated from a boy aged 5-17 years in good health. The sequencing input was blood. The chain uses TRBV6-6 and TRBJ2-5; no reliable D call. The CDR3 sequence is CASSTSYEHYF. The CDR3 nucleotides are TGTGCCAGCAGCACTTCGTACGAGCACTACTTC.